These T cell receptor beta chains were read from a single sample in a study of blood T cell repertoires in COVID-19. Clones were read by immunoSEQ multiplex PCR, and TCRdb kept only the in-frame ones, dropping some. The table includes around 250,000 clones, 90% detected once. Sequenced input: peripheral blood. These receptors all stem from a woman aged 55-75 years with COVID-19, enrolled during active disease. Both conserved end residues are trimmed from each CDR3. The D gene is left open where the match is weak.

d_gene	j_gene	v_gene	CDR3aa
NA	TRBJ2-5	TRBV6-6	ASSLGLGTQETQY
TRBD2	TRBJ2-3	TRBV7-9	ASSLGGLPTDTQY
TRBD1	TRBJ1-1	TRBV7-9	ASSPWTGGETEAF
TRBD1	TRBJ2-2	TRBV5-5	ASSSRTGNTGELF
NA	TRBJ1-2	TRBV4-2	ASSQDSGRDYGYT
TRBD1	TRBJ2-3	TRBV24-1	ATAGTATDTQY
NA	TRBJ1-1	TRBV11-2	ASSLGTGEAF
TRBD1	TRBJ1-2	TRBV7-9	ASSPSRDRVSYGYT
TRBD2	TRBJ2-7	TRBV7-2	ASSLATGGGQY
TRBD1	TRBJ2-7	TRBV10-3	AISEGQGTYEQY
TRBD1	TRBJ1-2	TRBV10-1	ASSESLDRDEFNYGYT
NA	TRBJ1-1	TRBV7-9	ASSPQGLNTEAF
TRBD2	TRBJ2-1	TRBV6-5	ATLRTSDGEQF
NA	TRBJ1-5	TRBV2	ASSLNQPQH
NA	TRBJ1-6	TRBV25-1	ASSEFGFGYNSPLH
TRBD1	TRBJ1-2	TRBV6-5	ASSLDRAYYGYT
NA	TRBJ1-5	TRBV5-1	ASSLVPGEEQPQH
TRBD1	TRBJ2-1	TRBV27	ASTPLNRQGVTYNEQF
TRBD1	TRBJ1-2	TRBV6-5	ASRRDRDHGYT
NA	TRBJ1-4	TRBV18	ASSPLRGETNEKLF
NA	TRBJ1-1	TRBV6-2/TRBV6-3	ASSLLGGNTEAF
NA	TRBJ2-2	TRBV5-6	ASSFTGINTGELF
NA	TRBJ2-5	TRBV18	ASSGAMQETQY
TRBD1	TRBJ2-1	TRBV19	ASSLTGAGEQF
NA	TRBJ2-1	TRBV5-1	ASSLSPSSYNEQF
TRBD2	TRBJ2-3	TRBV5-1	ASSSGTNTDTQY
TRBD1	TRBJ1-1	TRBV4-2	ASSQDTRQGGTEAF
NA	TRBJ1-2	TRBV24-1	ATSDRDRNYGYT
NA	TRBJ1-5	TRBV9	ASSVDTGLVNQPQH
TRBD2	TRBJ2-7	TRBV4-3	ASSQDALAGVYEQY
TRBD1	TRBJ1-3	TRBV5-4	ASSPNQGAGNTIY
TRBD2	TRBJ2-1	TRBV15	ATSRGTAGGHEQF
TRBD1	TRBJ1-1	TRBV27	ASRRTGLQAF
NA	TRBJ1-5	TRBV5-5	ASSFGGRGNQPQH
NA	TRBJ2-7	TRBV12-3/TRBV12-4	ASAPGFTEQY
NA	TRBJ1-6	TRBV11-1	ASRVGQYGSPLH
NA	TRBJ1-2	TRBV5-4	ASSFPDNPYGYT
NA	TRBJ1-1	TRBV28	ASSLLGVRTEAF
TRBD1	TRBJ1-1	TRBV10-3	AISKGTGDTEAF
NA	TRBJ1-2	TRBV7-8	ASSSIGDFHGYT
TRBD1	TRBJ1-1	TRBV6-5	ASSSYRGHTEAF
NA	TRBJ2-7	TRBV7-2	ASSRRGGY
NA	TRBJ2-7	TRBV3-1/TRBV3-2	ASSQVRSAGEQY
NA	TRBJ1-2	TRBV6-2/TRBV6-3	ASSYSGADPFPPPEYQGYT
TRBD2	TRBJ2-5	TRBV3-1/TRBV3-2	ASRIAGEETQY
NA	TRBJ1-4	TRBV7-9	ASSLGGAGNEKLF
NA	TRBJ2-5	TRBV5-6	ASSFSGTQY
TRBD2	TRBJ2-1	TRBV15	ATSSQTSGVYNEQF
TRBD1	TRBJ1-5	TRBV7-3	ASETGGEEQPQH